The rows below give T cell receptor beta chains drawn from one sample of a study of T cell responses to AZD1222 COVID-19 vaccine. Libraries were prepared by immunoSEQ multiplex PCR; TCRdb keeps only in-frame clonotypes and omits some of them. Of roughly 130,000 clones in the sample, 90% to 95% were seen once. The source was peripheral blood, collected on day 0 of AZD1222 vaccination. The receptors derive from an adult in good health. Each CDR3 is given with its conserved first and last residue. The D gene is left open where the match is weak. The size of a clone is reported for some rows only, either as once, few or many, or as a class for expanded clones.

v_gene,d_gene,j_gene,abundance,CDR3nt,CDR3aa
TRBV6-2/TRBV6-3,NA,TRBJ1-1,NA,TGTGCCAGCAGTCTAACAGGTTTCGCTGAAGCTTTCTTT,CASSLTGFAEAFF
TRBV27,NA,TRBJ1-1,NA,TGTGCCAGCAGACGAAACGCCCAGGAAGCTTTCTTT,CASRRNAQEAFF
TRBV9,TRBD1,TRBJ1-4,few,TGTGCCAGCAGCGTAATGGGACAGTCTAATGAAAAACTGTTTTTT,CASSVMGQSNEKLFF
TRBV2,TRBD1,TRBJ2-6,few,TGTGCCAGCAGTCGGGACAGGAACTCTGGGGCCAACGTCCTGACTTTC,CASSRDRNSGANVLTF
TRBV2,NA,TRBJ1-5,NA,TGTGCCAGTACGGAGGGCGAGAGGCAGCCCCAGCATTTT,CASTEGERQPQHF
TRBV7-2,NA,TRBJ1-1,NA,TGTGCCAGCAGCTTATTAATGGGAGGCGGAGAAGCTTTCTTT,CASSLLMGGGEAFF
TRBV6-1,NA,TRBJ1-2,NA,TGTGCCAGCAGTGACCCGGGCCAATTACGGGACTATGGCTACACCTTC,CASSDPGQLRDYGYTF
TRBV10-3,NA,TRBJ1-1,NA,TGTGCCATCAGTGAGGGGACTGAAGCTTTCTTT,CAISEGTEAFF
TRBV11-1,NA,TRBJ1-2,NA,TGTGCCAGCAGCTTACGGGCGGGGTATGGCTACACCTTC,CASSLRAGYGYTF
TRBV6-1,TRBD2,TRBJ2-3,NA,TGTGCCAGCAGTGAGACTAGCGTCGGCACAGATACGCAGTATTTT,CASSETSVGTDTQYF
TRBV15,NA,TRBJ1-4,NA,TGTGCCACCAACGGAGAGGCTAATGAAAAACTGTTTTTT,CATNGEANEKLFF
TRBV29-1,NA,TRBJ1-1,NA,TGCAGCGTTGCGTCGGGGTGGGGAATGAACACTGAAGCTTTCTTT,CSVASGWGMNTEAFF
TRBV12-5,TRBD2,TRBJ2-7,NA,TGTGCTAGTGGCCTTCAGGGACTAGCGGGAGTCGAGCAGTACTTC,CASGLQGLAGVEQYF
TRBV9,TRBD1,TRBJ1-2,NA,TGTGCCAGCAGCCCATGGGACAGCTATGGCTACACCTTC,CASSPWDSYGYTF
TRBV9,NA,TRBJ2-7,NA,TGTGCCAGCAGCGTAGGTGGGTCCGGGTCGGGGAATTTCTACGAGCAGTACTTC,CASSVGGSGSGNFYEQYF
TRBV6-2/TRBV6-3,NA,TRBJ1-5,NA,TGTGCCAGCAGTACGAGGACTAATAATCAGCCCCAGCATTTT,CASSTRTNNQPQHF
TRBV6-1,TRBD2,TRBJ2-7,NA,TGTGCCAGCAGTGCAACCTCCAGCGGGAGGGCCTCGTCCTACGAGCAGTACTTC,CASSATSSGRASSYEQYF
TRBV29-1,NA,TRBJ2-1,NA,TGCAGCGTTATTCGGCGGAGCTCCTACAATGAGCAGTTCTTC,CSVIRRSSYNEQFF
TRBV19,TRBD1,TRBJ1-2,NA,TGTGCCAGTAGTCCTTCCCCGACAGGGCCATCTGGCTACACCTTC,CASSPSPTGPSGYTF
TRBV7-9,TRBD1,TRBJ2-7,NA,TGTGCCAGCGCCCGAATGGGGACAGGGGCCTACGAGCAGTACTTC,CASARMGTGAYEQYF
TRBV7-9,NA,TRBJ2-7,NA,TGTGCCAGCAGCTTAGGTAGACAGATCTACGAGCAGTACTTC,CASSLGRQIYEQYF
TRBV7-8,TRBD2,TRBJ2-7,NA,TGTGCCAGCAGCCCCTTCCGACTAGCTGGGGTCCGGGAGCAGTACTTC,CASSPFRLAGVREQYF
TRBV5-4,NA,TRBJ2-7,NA,TGTGCCAGCGGGGACGGGCAGGGTCGTCAAGAGCAGTACTTC,CASGDGQGRQEQYF
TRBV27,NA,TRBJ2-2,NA,TGTGCCAGCAGTTTACCGGGACGGAGGAACACCGGGGAGCTGTTTTTT,CASSLPGRRNTGELFF
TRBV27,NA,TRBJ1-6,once,TGTGCCAGCAGGGACGGGCTCCCTCGTGGGAATTCACCCCTCCACTTT,CASRDGLPRGNSPLHF
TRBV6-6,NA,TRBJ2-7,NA,TGTGCCAGCAGTTACTCGCAGGGATACGCGGGCGAGCAGTACTTC,CASSYSQGYAGEQYF
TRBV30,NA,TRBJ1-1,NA,TGTGCCTGGCAGTACACAGGGAACACTGAAGCTTTCTTT,CAWQYTGNTEAFF
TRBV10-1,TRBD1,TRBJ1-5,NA,TGCGCCAGCAGTACCGCCTTACAGGGGTACAATCAGCCCCAGCATTTT,CASSTALQGYNQPQHF
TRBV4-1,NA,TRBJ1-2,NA,TGCGCCAGCAGCCAAGAGGACATGTACTATGGCTACACCTTC,CASSQEDMYYGYTF
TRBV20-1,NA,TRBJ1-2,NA,TGCCGATCGACCCGGGGTGGAGGCTACACCTTC,CRSTRGGGYTF
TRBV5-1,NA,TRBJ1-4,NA,TGCGCCAGCAGCGGTGGCGGTGGGAGCAGAGGTGAAAAACTGTTTTTT,CASSGGGGSRGEKLFF
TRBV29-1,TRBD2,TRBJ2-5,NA,TGCAGCGTTCGGGACGGGAGGGCCGGTGGGGAGACCCAGTACTTC,CSVRDGRAGGETQYF
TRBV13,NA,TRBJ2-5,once,TGTGCCAGCAGCTTACTTCGGGGGAAAGAGACCCAGTACTTC,CASSLLRGKETQYF
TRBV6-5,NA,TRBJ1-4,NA,TGTGCCAGCAGTCGACAGGAAACTAATGAAAAACTGTTTTTT,CASSRQETNEKLFF
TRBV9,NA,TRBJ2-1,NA,TGTGCCAGCAAGAGCTCCTACAATGAGCAGTTCTTC,CASKSSYNEQFF
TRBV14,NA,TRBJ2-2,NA,TGTGCCAGCAGCCCTCTCCCCACCGGGGAGCTGTTTTTT,CASSPLPTGELFF
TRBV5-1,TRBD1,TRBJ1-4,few,TGCGCCAGCAGCTTTGAGACAGGGAGTGAAAAACTGTTTTTT,CASSFETGSEKLFF
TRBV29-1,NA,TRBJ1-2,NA,TGCAGCGTTGAGACACTGAACTATGGCTACACCTTC,CSVETLNYGYTF
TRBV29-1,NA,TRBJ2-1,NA,TGCAGCGTTGAATCCATGGGGGCTAGCGGATACAATGAGCAGTTCTTC,CSVESMGASGYNEQFF
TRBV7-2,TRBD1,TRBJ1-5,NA,TGTGCCAGCAGCGGCGGACAGGGGGGCAATCAGCCCCAGCATTTT,CASSGGQGGNQPQHF
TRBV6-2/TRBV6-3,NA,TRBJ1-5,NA,TGTGCCAGCAGTTGGTGGGGGAGAGGCAATCAGCCCCAGCATTTT,CASSWWGRGNQPQHF
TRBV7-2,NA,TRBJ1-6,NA,TGTGCCAGCGGGAGCTCCTATAATTCACCCCTCCACTTT,CASGSSYNSPLHF
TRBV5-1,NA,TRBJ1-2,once,TGCGCCAGCAGCTTGGGCCCCGGGGATAACTATGGCTACACCTTC,CASSLGPGDNYGYTF
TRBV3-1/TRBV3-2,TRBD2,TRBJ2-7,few,TGTGCCAGCAGCGTCATCGGGACTAGCGAATCCTACGAGCAGTACTTC,CASSVIGTSESYEQYF
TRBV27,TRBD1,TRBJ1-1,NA,TGTGCCAGCAGTTTCAGGGGGGGCACTGAAGCTTTCTTT,CASSFRGGTEAFF
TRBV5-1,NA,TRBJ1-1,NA,TGCGCCAGCAACCCCCGGGGGAGGCAGAACACTGAAGCTTTCTTT,CASNPRGRQNTEAFF
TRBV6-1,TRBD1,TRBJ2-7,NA,TGTGCCAGCAGTGAAACAGGGGGGAGCTCCTACGAGCAGTACTTC,CASSETGGSSYEQYF
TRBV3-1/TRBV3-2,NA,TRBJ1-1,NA,TGTGCCAGCAGCCAAGATTACAGTGAAGCTTTCTTT,CASSQDYSEAFF
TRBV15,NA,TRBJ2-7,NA,TGTGCCACCAGCAGAGATCGATCCTACGAGCAGTACTTC,CATSRDRSYEQYF
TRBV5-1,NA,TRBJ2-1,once,TGCGCCAGCAGCTTGCAACAGGGCAATGAGCAGTTCTTC,CASSLQQGNEQFF
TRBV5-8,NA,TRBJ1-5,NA,TGTGCCAGCAGCCGGCGGGGGAGCAATCAGCCCCAGCATTTT,CASSRRGSNQPQHF
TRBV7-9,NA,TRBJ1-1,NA,TGTGCCAGCAGCTTTGGAGGTCCCGAAGCTTTCTTT,CASSFGGPEAFF
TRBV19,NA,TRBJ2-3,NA,TGTGCCAGTTGGCCGACCGGGACCGCAGGTAGCACAGATACGCAGTATTTT,CASWPTGTAGSTDTQYF
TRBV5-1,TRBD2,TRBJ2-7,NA,TGCGCCAGCAGTTCACTAGCGGGGACGGGTGAGCAGTACTTC,CASSSLAGTGEQYF
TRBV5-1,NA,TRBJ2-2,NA,TGCGCCAGCAGCTTGGGGGAGTGGGACACCGGGGAGCTGTTTTTT,CASSLGEWDTGELFF
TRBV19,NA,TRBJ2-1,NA,TGTGCCAGTAGTATAGCGGGGCCCTCCTACAATGAGCAGTTCTTC,CASSIAGPSYNEQFF
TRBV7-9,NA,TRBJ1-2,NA,TGTGCCAGCAGCTTAGGGGGGCGTGGGGACCTATATGGCTACACCTTC,CASSLGGRGDLYGYTF